This T cell receptor beta chain derives from a study of Graves' ophthalmopathy and Graves' hyperthyroidism. Study summary: Ophthalmopathy not arising within 18 months of follow-up defined hyperthyroidism as stable.

On this clonotype: The target antigen is unknown.

The CDR3 is 14 amino acids. V trimming: 5 bases; J trimming: 5 bases; junction bases outside the gene matches: 8. Germline CDR1 is SGHTA and CDR2 is FQGNSA. The study's findings and limits: The model predicted progression of ophthalmopathy with a sensitivity of more than 60%, and its specificity was 72% to 80%. The majority of expanded thyroid clonotypes above 0.001 frequency also occurred in blood.

Researchers took RNA transcripts and amplified TCR beta CDR3 regions from them. HTBI primers served in a first-round RT-PCR, which a second-round multiplex PCR followed. TCRdb ran MiXCR on the multiplex PCR reads and lists one entry per CDR3 protein. The sample yields over a million distinct CDR3 sequences, about 40% seen once. People with hyperthyroidism were aged 18 to 65 and newly diagnosed, under 2 months' duration. The rearrangement uses TRBV7-2 and TRBJ2-7, with 8 bases that match TRBD1. The specimen was peripheral blood or thyroid tissue (not recorded which). The sequence derives from an adult man with Graves' hyperthyroidism. CDR3 sequence reads: CASSTGQGSHEQYF. The CDR3 DNA follows: TGTGCCAGCAGCACAGGACAGGGATCCCACGAGCAGTACTTC.